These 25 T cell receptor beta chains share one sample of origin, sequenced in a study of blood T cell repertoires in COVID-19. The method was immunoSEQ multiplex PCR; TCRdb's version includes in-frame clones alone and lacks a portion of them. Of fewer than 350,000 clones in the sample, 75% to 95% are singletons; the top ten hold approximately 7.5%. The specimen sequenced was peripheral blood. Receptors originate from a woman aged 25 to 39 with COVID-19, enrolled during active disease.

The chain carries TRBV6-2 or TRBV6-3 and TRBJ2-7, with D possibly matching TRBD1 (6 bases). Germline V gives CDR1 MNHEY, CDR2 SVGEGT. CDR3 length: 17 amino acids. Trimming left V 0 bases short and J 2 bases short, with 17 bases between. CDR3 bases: TGTGCCAGCAGTTACTCGAAGTTACAGGGCACTACCTACGAGCAGTACTTC. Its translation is CASSYSKLQGTTYEQYF.

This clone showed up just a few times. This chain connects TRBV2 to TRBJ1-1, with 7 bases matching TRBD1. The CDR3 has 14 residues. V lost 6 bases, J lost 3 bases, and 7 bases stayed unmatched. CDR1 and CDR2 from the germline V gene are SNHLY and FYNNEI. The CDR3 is CASSRQGLDTEAFF. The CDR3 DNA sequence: TGTGCCAGCAGCCGACAGGGTTTAGACACTGAAGCTTTCTTT.

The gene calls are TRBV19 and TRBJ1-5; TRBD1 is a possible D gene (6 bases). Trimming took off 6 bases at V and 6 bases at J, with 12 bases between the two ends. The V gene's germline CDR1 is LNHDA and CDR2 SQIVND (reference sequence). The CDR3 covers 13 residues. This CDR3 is CASRRTEGQPQHF. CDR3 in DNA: TGTGCCAGTAGACGGACAGAAGGTCAGCCCCAGCATTTT.

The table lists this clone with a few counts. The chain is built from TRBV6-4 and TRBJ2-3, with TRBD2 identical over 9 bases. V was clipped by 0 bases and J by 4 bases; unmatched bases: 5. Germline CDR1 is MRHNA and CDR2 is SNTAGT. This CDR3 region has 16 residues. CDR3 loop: CASSDSASGVADTQYF. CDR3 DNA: TGTGCCAGCAGTGACTCGGCTAGCGGGGTGGCAGATACGCAGTATTTT.

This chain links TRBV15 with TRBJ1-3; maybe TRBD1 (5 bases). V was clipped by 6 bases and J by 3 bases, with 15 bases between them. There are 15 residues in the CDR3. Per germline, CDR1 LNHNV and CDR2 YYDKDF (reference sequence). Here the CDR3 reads CATSPNQGFGNTIYF. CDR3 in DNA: TGTGCCACCAGTCCGAACCAGGGATTTGGAAACACCATATATTTT.

The CDR3 region is CSVTGRGGTGVGEQYF. In DNA form, the CDR3 reads TGCAGCGTCACAGGGAGGGGCGGTACTGGCGTTGGCGAGCAGTACTTC. The rearrangement joins TRBV29-1 to TRBJ2-7; TRBD2 might be the D (7 bases). The CDR3 has 16 residues. Germline loops: CDR1 SQVTM, CDR2 ANQGSEA. V was clipped by 6 bases and J by 6 bases, with 27 bases between them.

CDR3 DNA: TGCGCCAGCCGGGGGGCGATTAGCACAGATACGCAGTATTTT. This translates into CASRGAISTDTQYF. The gene calls are TRBV5-1 and TRBJ2-3; the D gene is possibly TRBD2 (7 bases). The germline V gene encodes CDR1 SGHRS and CDR2 YFSETQ. The V gene lost 7 bases and the J gene lost 0 bases, with 12 bases spanning the gap. The CDR3 extends over 14 amino acids.

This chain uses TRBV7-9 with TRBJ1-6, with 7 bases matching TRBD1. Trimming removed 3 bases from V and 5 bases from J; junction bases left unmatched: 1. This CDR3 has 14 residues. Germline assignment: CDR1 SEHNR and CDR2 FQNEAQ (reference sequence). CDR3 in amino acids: CASSLQGDNSPLHF. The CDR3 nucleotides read TGTGCCAGCAGCTTGCAGGGGGATAATTCACCCCTCCACTTT.

DNA for the CDR3: TGTGCCAGCAGCTTGAGAGCGGTCCCAGGGACCCAGTACTTC. It translates to CASSLRAVPGTQYF. The rearrangement uses TRBV5-6 and TRBJ2-5; tentative D call: TRBD2 (5 bases). The CDR3 runs to 14 residues. Trimming left V 1 base short and J 7 bases short, with 14 bases between. The germline V gene has CDR1 SGHDT and CDR2 YYEEEE. Looking up the rest from reference TRBV5-6 and TRBJ2-5 gives the full variable domain: DAGVTQSPTHLIKTRGQQVTLRCSPKSGHDTVSWYQQALGQGPQFIFQYYEEEERQRGNFPDRFSGHQFPNYSSELNVNALLLGDSALYLCASSLRAVPGTQYFGPGTRLLVL.

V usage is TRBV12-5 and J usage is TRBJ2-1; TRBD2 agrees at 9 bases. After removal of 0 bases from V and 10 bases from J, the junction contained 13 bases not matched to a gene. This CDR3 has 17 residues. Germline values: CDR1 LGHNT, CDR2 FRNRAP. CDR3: CASGLVLASGKRKEQFF. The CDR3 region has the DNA TGTGCTAGTGGTTTGGTCCTGGCTAGCGGGAAGAGGAAGGAGCAGTTCTTC. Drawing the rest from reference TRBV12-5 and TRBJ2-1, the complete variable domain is DARVTQTPRHKVTEMGQEVTMRCQPILGHNTVFWYRQTMMQGLELLAYFRNRAPLDDSGMPKDRFSAEMPDATLATLKIQPSEPRDSAVYFCASGLVLASGKRKEQFFGPGTRLTVL.

The CDR3 loop is CASSQAGGGYTF. CDR3 coding DNA: TGTGCCAGCAGCCAGGCAGGGGGAGGCTACACCTTC. The chain combines TRBV4-2 with TRBJ1-2; TRBD1 matches at 7 bases. The CDR3 consists of 12 residues. Germline values: CDR1 LGHNA, CDR2 YNFKEQ. With V trimmed by 3 bases and J by 8 bases, 3 bases remained unmatched.

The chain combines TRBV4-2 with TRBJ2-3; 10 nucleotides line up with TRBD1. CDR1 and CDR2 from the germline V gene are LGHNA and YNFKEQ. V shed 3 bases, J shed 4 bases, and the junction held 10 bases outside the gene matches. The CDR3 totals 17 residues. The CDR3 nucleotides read TGTGCCAGCAGCCAGGACACTCCGGGACAGGGGTCAGATACGCAGTATTTT. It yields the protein CASSQDTPGQGSDTQYF.

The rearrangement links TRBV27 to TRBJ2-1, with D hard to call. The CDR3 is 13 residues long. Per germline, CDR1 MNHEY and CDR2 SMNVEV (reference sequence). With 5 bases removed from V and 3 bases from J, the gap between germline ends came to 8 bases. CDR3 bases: TGTGCCAGCAGTCGACTCGTCTACAATGAGCAGTTCTTC. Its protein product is CASSRLVYNEQFF.

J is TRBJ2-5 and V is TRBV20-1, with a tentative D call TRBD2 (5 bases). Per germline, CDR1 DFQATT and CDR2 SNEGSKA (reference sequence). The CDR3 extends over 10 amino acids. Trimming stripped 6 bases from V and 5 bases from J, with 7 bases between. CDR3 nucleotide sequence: TGCAGTGCGGGAGTTGAGACCCAGTACTTC. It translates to CSAGVETQYF.

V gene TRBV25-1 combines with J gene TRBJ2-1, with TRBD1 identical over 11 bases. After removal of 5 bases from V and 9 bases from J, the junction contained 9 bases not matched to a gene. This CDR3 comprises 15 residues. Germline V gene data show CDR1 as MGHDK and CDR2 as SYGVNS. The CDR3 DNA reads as TGTGCCAGCAGTCTCCGGGACAGGGGGGAGGTTGAGCAGTTCTTC. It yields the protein CASSLRDRGEVEQFF.

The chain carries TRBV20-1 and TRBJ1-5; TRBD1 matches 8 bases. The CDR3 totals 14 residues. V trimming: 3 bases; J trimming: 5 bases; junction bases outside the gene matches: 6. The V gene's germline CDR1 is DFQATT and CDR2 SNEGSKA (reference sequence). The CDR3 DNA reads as TGCAGTGCTAGTCACAGGGGGATCTATCAGCCCCAGCATTTT. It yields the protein CSASHRGIYQPQHF.

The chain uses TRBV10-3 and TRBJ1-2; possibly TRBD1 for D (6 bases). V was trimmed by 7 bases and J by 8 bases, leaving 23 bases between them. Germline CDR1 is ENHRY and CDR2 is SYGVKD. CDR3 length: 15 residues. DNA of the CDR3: TGTGCCATCACCGAGTCCCCAGGGGCCGATGCGGGCTACACCTTC. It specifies CAITESPGADAGYTF.

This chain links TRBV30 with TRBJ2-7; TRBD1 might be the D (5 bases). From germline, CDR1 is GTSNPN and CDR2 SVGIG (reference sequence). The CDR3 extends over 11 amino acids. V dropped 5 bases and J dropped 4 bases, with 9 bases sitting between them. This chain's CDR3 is CAWQGSYEQYF. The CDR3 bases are TGTGCCTGGCAGGGTAGTTACGAGCAGTACTTC.

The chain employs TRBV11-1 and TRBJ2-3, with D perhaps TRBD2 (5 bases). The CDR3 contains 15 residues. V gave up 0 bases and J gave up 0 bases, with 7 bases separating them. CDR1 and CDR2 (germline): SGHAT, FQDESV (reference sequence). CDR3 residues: CASSLAGGSTDTQYF. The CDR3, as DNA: TGTGCCAGCAGCTTAGCGGGCGGGAGCACAGATACGCAGTATTTT.

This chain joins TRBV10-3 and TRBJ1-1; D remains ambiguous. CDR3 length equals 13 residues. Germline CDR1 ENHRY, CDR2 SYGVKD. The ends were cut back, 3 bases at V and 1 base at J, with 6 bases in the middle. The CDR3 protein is CAISELGNTEAFF. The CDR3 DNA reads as TGTGCCATCAGTGAACTCGGGAACACTGAAGCTTTCTTT.

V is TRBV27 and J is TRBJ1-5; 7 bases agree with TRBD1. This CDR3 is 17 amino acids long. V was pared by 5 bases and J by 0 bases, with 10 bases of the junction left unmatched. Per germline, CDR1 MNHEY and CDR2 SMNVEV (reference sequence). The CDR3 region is CASSPWGTDYSNQPQHF. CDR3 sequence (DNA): TGTGCCAGCAGTCCTTGGGGGACAGATTATAGCAATCAGCCCCAGCATTTT.

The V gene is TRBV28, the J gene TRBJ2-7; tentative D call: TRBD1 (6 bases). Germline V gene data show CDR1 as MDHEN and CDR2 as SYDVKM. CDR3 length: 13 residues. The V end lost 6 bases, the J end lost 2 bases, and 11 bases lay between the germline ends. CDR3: CASSLGQPYEQYF. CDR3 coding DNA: TGTGCCAGCAGCCTAGGACAGCCCTACGAGCAGTACTTC.

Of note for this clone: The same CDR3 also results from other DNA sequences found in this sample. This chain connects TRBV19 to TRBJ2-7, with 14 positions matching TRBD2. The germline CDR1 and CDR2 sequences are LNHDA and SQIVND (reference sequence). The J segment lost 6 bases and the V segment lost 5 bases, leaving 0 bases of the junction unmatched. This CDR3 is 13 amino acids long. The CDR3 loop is CASSGTSGGEQYF. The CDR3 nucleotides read TGTGCCAGTAGTGGGACTAGCGGGGGCGAGCAGTACTTC.

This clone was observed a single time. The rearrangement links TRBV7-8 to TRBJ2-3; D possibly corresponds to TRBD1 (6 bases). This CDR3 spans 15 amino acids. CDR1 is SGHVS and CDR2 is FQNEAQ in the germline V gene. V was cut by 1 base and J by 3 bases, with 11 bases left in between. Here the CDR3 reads CASSLVWQGTDTQYF. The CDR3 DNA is TGTGCCAGCAGCTTAGTTTGGCAGGGGACAGATACGCAGTATTTT.

CDR3 bases: TGCGCCAGCAGCTTGGCCGGGCAGGGGGCGCCCGGGGAGCTGTTTTTT. Protein: CASSLAGQGAPGELFF. The gene calls are TRBV5-1 and TRBJ2-2, with 8 bases identical to TRBD1. The J segment lost 6 bases and the V segment lost 0 bases, leaving 7 bases of the junction unmatched. This CDR3 comprises 16 residues. In germline, CDR1 is SGHRS, CDR2 YFSETQ.